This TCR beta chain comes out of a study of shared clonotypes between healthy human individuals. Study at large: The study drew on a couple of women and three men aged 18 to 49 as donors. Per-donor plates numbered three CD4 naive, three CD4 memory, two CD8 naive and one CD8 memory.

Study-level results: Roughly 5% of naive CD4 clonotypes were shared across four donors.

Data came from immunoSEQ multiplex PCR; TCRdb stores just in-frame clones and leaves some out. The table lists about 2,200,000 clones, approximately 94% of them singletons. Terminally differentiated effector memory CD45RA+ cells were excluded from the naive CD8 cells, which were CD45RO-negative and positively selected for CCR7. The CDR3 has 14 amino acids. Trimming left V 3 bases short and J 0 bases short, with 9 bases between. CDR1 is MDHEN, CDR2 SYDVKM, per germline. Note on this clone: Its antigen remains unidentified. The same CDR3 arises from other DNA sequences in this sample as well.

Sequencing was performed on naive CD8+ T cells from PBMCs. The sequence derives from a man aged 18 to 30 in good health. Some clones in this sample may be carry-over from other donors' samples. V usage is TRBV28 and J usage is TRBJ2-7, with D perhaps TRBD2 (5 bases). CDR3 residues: CASSLAGGSYEQYF. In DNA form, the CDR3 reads TGTGCCAGCAGTTTGGCGGGTGGCTCCTACGAGCAGTACTTC.